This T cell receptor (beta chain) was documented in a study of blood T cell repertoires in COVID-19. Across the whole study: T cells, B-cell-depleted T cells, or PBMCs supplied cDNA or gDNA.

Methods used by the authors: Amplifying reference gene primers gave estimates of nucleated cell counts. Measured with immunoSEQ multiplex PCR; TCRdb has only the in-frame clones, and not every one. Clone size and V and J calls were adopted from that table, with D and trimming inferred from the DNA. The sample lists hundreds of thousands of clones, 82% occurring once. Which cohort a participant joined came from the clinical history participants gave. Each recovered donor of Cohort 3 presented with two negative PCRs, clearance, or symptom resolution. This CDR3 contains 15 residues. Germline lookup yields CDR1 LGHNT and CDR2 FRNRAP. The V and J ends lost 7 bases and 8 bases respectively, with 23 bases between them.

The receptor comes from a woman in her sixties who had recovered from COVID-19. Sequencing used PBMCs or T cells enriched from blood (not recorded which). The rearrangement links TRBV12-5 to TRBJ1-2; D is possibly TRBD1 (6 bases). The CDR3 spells CASAIGGTTGGGYTF. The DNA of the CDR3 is TGTGCTAGTGCCATTGGAGGGACAACGGGGGGCGGCTACACCTTC.